This T cell receptor beta chain was identified in a study of blood T cell repertoires in COVID-19. Study-wide context: There were acute and convalescent COVID-19 samples, and they came from the United States, Italy and Spain. PBMCs, B-cell-depleted T cells, or T cells provided the cDNA or gDNA that made up the material.

Here immunoSEQ multiplex PCR was the method, and the copy in TCRdb shows in-frame clones only, minus some. Among roughly 150,000 clones listed, 70% to 90% were seen once. Followed longitudinally, the Seattle patients had been enrolled during active infection. This CDR3 region has 17 residues. The V segment lost 4 bases and the J segment 3 bases; nucleotides outside the gene matches: 7. Germline CDR1 is SGHNT and CDR2 is YYREEE (reference sequence). The receptor comes from a woman in her 50s with COVID-19, enrolled during active disease. Sequenced sample: peripheral blood. The chain couples TRBV5-4 to TRBJ2-5; TRBD2 aligns across 15 bases. The chain's CDR3 is CASSLGLAGGLEETQYF. The CDR3 DNA reads as TGTGCCAGCAGCCTGGGACTAGCGGGGGGATTAGAAGAGACCCAGTACTTC.